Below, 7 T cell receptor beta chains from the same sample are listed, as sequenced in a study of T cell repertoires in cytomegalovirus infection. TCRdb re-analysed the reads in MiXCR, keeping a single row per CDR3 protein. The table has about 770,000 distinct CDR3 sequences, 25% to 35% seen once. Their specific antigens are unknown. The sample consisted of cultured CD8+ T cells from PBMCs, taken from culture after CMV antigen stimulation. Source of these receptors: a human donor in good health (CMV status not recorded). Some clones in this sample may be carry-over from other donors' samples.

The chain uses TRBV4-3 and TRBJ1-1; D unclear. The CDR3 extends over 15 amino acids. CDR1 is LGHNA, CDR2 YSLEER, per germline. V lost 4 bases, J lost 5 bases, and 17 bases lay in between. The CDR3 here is CASSPGRWGTTEAFF. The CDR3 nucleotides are TGCGCCAGCAGCCCGGGCCGTTGGGGAACAACTGAAGCTTTCTTT.

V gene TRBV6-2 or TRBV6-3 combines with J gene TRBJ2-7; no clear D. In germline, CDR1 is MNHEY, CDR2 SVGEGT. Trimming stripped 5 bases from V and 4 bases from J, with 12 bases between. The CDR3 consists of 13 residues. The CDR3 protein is CASSTRRGYEQYV. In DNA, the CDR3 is TGTGCCAGCAGTACGCGGCGAGGATACGAGCAGTACGTC.

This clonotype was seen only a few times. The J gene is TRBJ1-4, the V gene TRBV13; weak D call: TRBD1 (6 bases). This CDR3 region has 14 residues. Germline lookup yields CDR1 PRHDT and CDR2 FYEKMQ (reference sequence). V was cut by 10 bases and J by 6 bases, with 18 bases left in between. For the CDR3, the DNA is TGTGCCACCAGAGTACAGGGAGAAGATGAAAAACTGTTTTTT. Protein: CATRVQGEDEKLFF. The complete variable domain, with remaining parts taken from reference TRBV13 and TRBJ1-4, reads AAGVIQSPRHLIKEKRETATLKCYPIPRHDTVYWYQQGPGQDPQFLISFYEKMQSDKGSIPDRFSAQQFSDYHSELNMSSLELGDSALYFCATRVQGEDEKLFFGSGTQLSVL.

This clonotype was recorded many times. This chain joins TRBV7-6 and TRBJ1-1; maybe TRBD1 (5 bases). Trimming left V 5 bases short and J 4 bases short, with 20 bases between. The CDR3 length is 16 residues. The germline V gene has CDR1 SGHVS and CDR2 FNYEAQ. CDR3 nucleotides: TGTGCCAGCAGCGCCGGGGCAGGAGATTCGATCACTGAAGCTTTCTTT. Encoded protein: CASSAGAGDSITEAFF.

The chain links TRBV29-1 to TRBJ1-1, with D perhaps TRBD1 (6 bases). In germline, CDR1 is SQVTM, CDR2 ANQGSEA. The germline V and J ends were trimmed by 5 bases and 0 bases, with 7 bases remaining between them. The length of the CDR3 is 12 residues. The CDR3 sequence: CSVYRVNTEAFF. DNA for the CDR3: TGCAGCGTTTACAGGGTGAACACTGAAGCTTTCTTT.

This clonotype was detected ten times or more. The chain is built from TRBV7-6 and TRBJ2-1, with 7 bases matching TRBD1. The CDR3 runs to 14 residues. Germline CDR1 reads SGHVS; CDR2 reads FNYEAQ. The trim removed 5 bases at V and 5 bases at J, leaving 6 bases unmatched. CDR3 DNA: TGTGCCAGCAGCCCATGGGACAGTGACAATGAGCAGTTCTTC. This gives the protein CASSPWDSDNEQFF.

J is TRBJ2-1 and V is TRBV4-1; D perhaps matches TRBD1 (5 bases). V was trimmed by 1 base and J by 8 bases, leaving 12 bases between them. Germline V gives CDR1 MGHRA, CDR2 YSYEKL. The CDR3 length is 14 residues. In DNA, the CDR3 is TGCGCCAGCAGCCAAGGGGGCCTCAGCGATGAGCAGTTCTTC. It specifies CASSQGGLSDEQFF.